What follows are 29 T cell receptor beta chains derived from one specimen sequenced in a study of T cells after yellow fever vaccination. MiXCR, run by TCRdb on the 5' RACE reads, gives a single entry per CDR3 protein. Here the sample spans about 260,000 distinct CDR3 sequences, about an eighth being singletons. This specimen consisted of CD4+ T cells sorted from PBMCs, obtained 45 days after the yellow fever booster vaccination. Source of these receptors: a man aged 30-40 years who received the YFV17D yellow fever vaccine.

This clonotype was found a few times. The rearrangement uses TRBV10-3 and TRBJ2-5; D is unresolved. The length of the CDR3 is 13 residues. V dropped 6 bases and J dropped 3 bases, with 11 bases sitting between them. Germline values: CDR1 ENHRY, CDR2 SYGVKD. The CDR3 sequence is CAIRNDKKETQYF. DNA for the CDR3: TGTGCCATCAGAAACGACAAGAAAGAGACCCAGTACTTC.

In its sample, this clonotype was seen a few times. This chain connects TRBV29-1 to TRBJ2-2, with D possibly TRBD1 on 6 matching bases. Trimming left V 7 bases short and J 4 bases short, with 16 bases between. This CDR3 comprises 14 residues. The V gene's germline CDR1 is SQVTM and CDR2 ANQGSEA. The CDR3 spells CSGKFGTTTGELFF. The CDR3 nucleotides read TGCAGCGGAAAATTCGGGACAACCACCGGGGAGCTGTTTTTT.

The V gene is TRBV12-3 or TRBV12-4, the J gene TRBJ1-2; TRBD1 might be the D (5 bases). This CDR3 is built from 16 residues. V lost 4 bases to trimming and J lost 0 bases, with 15 bases between them. The chain's CDR3 is CASSSTWTITNYGYTF. In DNA form, the CDR3 reads TGTGCCAGCAGTTCGACCTGGACAATCACTAACTATGGCTACACCTTC.

This clonotype came up a few times. This chain joins TRBV7-9 and TRBJ2-3; 8 positions match TRBD2. V lost 8 bases, J lost 2 bases, and 3 bases stayed unmatched. CDR1 is SEHNR, CDR2 FQNEAQ, per germline (reference sequence). The CDR3 contains 13 residues. The CDR3, as DNA: TGTGCCAGCGCTAGCGGGTTCACAGATACGCAGTATTTT. Protein product: CASASGFTDTQYF.

This clonotype was counted a few times. The genes are TRBV18 and TRBJ2-7, with a weak D call TRBD1 (7 bases). Trimming pared 2 bases from V and 6 bases from J, leaving 11 bases between. The CDR3 is made up of 13 amino acids. Germline V gives CDR1 KGHSH, CDR2 LQKENI. The CDR3 loop reads CASSPSQGGEQYF. The CDR3 coding sequence is TGTGCCAGCTCACCAAGCCAGGGGGGCGAGCAGTACTTC.

In its sample, this clonotype was seen once. V usage is TRBV7-2 and J usage is TRBJ2-3; D is possibly TRBD2 (6 bases). The length of the CDR3 is 14 residues. The germline V gene encodes CDR1 SGHTA and CDR2 FQGNSA. V dropped 5 bases and J dropped 7 bases, with 16 bases sitting between them. The CDR3 loop reads CASSRPNSGYTQYF. CDR3 DNA: TGTGCCAGCAGCCGGCCTAACAGCGGGTATACGCAGTATTTT.

This clonotype showed up just a few times. V is TRBV5-8 and J is TRBJ2-5, with 12 bases matching TRBD2. The CDR3 is 16 amino acids. V was clipped by 4 bases and J by 1 base; unmatched bases: 5. CDR1 is SGHTS, CDR2 YDEGEE, per germline. The DNA for the CDR3 is TGTGCCAGCAGCCCGACTAGCGGGAGTCTCCAAGAGACCCAGTACTTC. Translated: CASSPTSGSLQETQYF. The variable domain in full, completed from reference TRBV5-8 and TRBJ2-5, reads EAGVTQSPTHLIKTRGQQATLRCSPISGHTSVYWYQQALGLGLQFLLWYDEGEERNRGNFPPRFSGRQFPNYSSELNVNALELEDSALYLCASSPTSGSLQETQYFGPGTRLLVL.

This chain uses TRBV12-3 or TRBV12-4 with TRBJ2-5, with D tentatively TRBD2 (7 bases). Between the trimmed V and J ends, which lost 0 bases and 4 bases, there was a span of 9 bases. The CDR3 is 14 residues long. CDR3 protein: CASSLAAGAETQYF. CDR3 bases: TGTGCCAGCAGTTTAGCGGCGGGGGCAGAGACCCAGTACTTC.

The rearrangement joins TRBV11-2 to TRBJ2-7, with 13 positions matching TRBD2. In germline, CDR1 is SGHAT, CDR2 FQNNGV. This CDR3 region has 15 residues. Unmatched junction bases numbered 7, after V lost 6 bases and J lost 5 bases. CDR3 loop: CASSPLAGGPHEQYF. CDR3 nucleotide sequence: TGTGCCAGCAGTCCACTAGCGGGAGGGCCCCACGAGCAGTACTTC.

This chain uses TRBV29-1 with TRBJ2-7; TRBD1 matches 7 bases. V lost 5 bases to trimming and J lost 3 bases; unmatched junction nucleotides: 13. Per the germline V gene, CDR1 is SQVTM and CDR2 is ANQGSEA. The CDR3 covers 15 residues. Here the CDR3 reads CSVIPDRSRHYEQYF. The CDR3 DNA reads as TGCAGCGTTATACCGGACAGGTCCAGACACTACGAGCAGTACTTC.

The rearrangement uses TRBV5-5 and TRBJ2-7; maybe TRBD1 (6 bases). There are 13 residues in the CDR3. Trimming pared 1 base from V and 5 bases from J, leaving 10 bases between. Germline V CDR1 and CDR2: SGHKS, YYEKEE (reference sequence). In nucleotides, the CDR3 is TGTGCCAGCAGCTTGAGGACAGTTCACGAGCAGTACTTC. Its translation: CASSLRTVHEQYF. Full variable domain (rest looked up from reference TRBV5-5 and TRBJ2-7): DAGVTQSPTHLIKTRGQQVTLRCSPISGHKSVSWYQQVLGQGPQFIFQYYEKEERGRGNFPDRFSARQFPNYSSELNVNALLLGDSALYLCASSLRTVHEQYFGPGTRLTVT.

The V call is TRBV7-9, the J call TRBJ1-1; no definite D call. The CDR3 has 13 residues. CDR1 is SEHNR, CDR2 FQNEAQ, per germline (reference sequence). V lost 1 base to trimming and J lost 11 bases, with 14 bases between them. This CDR3 is CASSLDMAQLAFF. The CDR3 DNA is TGTGCCAGCAGCTTAGATATGGCACAACTCGCTTTCTTT.

This clonotype was detected only a few times. The chain uses TRBV5-1 and TRBJ1-1; D is undetermined. The CDR3 has 14 amino acids. V was cut by 0 bases and J by 4 bases, with 10 bases left in between. The germline V gene encodes CDR1 SGHRS and CDR2 YFSETQ. CDR3 DNA sequence: TGCGCCAGCAGCTTGGAGTCGTCGATCACTGAAGCTTTCTTT. Its protein is CASSLESSITEAFF.

CDR3 protein: CSASPRVTYEQYF. Here the CDR3 DNA reads TGCAGTGCTAGCCCCAGGGTAACCTACGAGCAGTACTTC. The V call is TRBV20-1, the J call TRBJ2-7; tentative D call: TRBD1 (5 bases). The CDR3 is made up of 13 amino acids. In germline, CDR1 is DFQATT, CDR2 SNEGSKA (reference sequence). V lost 3 bases and J lost 2, with 11 bases in between.

This clonotype was detected a few times. The V call is TRBV20-1, the J call TRBJ2-2; TRBD1 might be the D (6 bases). Germline CDR1 and CDR2: DFQATT and SNEGSKA (reference sequence). The V gene lost 6 bases and the J gene lost 0 bases, with 11 bases spanning the gap. CDR3 size: 14 residues. Here the CDR3 reads CSALNRANTGELFF. The DNA of the CDR3 is TGCAGTGCATTGAACAGGGCGAACACCGGGGAGCTGTTTTTT.

This clonotype turned up a few times. The chain has TRBV4-1 and TRBJ2-2; the match to TRBD2 covers 8 bases. CDR1 is MGHRA and CDR2 is YSYEKL in the germline V gene. J lost 4 bases, V lost 4 bases, and 5 bases had no gene match. The CDR3 is 15 amino acids. The CDR3 nucleotides are TGCGCCAGCAGCCGGGGACTAGGGTTCACCGGGGAGCTGTTTTTT. The encoded protein is CASSRGLGFTGELFF.

V is TRBV5-4 and J is TRBJ2-1; the D gene is possibly TRBD2 (5 bases). Germline CDR1 and CDR2: SGHNT and YYREEE (reference sequence). V was clipped by 0 bases and J by 5 bases, with 18 bases between them. CDR3 length equals 17 residues. CDR3 loop: CASSLGAGRAGNNEQFF. As DNA, the CDR3 is TGTGCCAGCAGCTTGGGGGCCGGAAGGGCCGGGAACAATGAGCAGTTCTTC.

J is TRBJ2-7 and V is TRBV20-1, with D perhaps matching TRBD2 (5 bases). There are 14 residues in the CDR3. Germline loops: CDR1 DFQATT, CDR2 SNEGSKA (reference sequence). V was trimmed by 3 bases and J by 2 bases, leaving 14 bases between them. CDR3 residues: CSASPRSSTYEQYF. The DNA for the CDR3 is TGCAGTGCTAGCCCGCGGTCTAGCACCTACGAGCAGTACTTC.

CDR3 nucleotides: TGTGCCAGCAGCTTCCACCGGGTCCCGAACACTGAAGCTTTCTTT. Amino acids: CASSFHRVPNTEAFF. The V call is TRBV12-1, the J call TRBJ1-1; the D segment call TRBD1 is taken from the table without a DNA check. TRBV12-1 is designated a pseudogene. The CDR3 has 15 residues.

This clonotype was found a few times. The chain combines TRBV18 with TRBJ2-1; possibly TRBD2 for D (5 bases). Germline CDR1 and CDR2: KGHSH and LQKENI. The CDR3 extends over 17 amino acids. V gave up 6 bases and J gave up 0 bases, with 18 bases separating them. In DNA, the CDR3 is TGTGCCAGCTCCCCGTTGAGGGCCCTCAGCTCCTACAATGAGCAGTTCTTC. It is translated as CASSPLRALSSYNEQFF.

This clonotype was seen a handful of times. The chain carries TRBV20-1 and TRBJ2-5; no reliable D call. Trimming took off 7 bases at V and 2 bases at J, with 17 bases between the two ends. The CDR3 extends over 14 amino acids. CDR1 and CDR2 (germline): DFQATT, SNEGSKA (reference sequence). The CDR3 sequence: CSGEAKFDQETQYF. The CDR3 nucleotides are TGCAGTGGCGAGGCCAAGTTTGATCAAGAGACCCAGTACTTC.

This chain uses TRBV18 with TRBJ2-7; maybe TRBD1 (5 bases). Looked up from germline, CDR1 is KGHSH and CDR2 is LQKENI. Trimming took 1 base from V and 0 from J, leaving 19 bases between them. The CDR3 extends over 18 amino acids. CDR3 sequence: CASSPQQLRDRLSYEQYF. The CDR3 DNA reads as TGTGCCAGCTCACCACAACAACTCCGTGACAGACTCTCCTACGAGCAGTACTTC.

This clonotype has a handful of counts. The CDR3 DNA reads TGTGCCATCAGTGGGCGGGCCCTCCCTGCTCAAGAGACCCAGTACTTC. Its protein product is CAISGRALPAQETQYF. The chain couples TRBV10-3 to TRBJ2-5; a weak D match, TRBD2 (5 bases). This CDR3 contains 16 residues. CDR1 and CDR2 (germline): ENHRY, SYGVKD. V gave up 4 bases and J gave up 2 bases, with 17 bases separating them.

This clonotype was recorded a few times. The chain couples TRBV7-8 to TRBJ2-2; 11 bases map to TRBD2. V shed 0 bases and J 4 bases; nucleotides not matched to a gene: 7. The germline gives CDR1 SGHVS, CDR2 FQNEAQ. The CDR3 contains 18 residues. Here the CDR3 reads CASSLAFRLAGSTGELFF. CDR3 DNA: TGTGCCAGCAGCTTAGCCTTCAGACTAGCGGGGTCCACCGGGGAGCTGTTTTTT.

This chain links TRBV28 with TRBJ2-1; the match to TRBD2 covers 9 bases. Germline V CDR1 and CDR2: MDHEN, SYDVKM. CDR3 length: 16 amino acids. V was pared by 2 bases and J by 1 base, with 3 bases of the junction left unmatched. This CDR3 reads CASSLPSGISYNEQFF. The DNA of the CDR3 is TGTGCCAGCAGTTTACCTAGCGGGATTTCCTACAATGAGCAGTTCTTC.

This rearrangement joins TRBV19 to TRBJ2-7, with 7 positions matching TRBD1. Germline loops: CDR1 LNHDA, CDR2 SQIVND (reference sequence). The CDR3 is 14 amino acids. Trimming cost V 9 bases and J 1 base; bases outside gene matches: 9. The CDR3 DNA is TGTGCCAGCAGGGCCGACAGGGCTTCCTACGAGCAGTACTTC. This codes for CASRADRASYEQYF.

This clonotype showed up just a few times. The rearrangement links TRBV5-1 to TRBJ2-2, with D maybe TRBD1 (6 bases). The V gene lost 4 bases and the J gene lost 3 bases, with 13 bases spanning the gap. Germline V gives CDR1 SGHRS, CDR2 YFSETQ. The CDR3 extends over 15 amino acids. CDR3 sequence reads: CASSGAGAYTGELFF. CDR3 DNA sequence: TGCGCCAGCAGCGGGGCAGGGGCGTACACCGGGGAGCTGTTTTTT.

V and J are TRBV5-6 and TRBJ2-3; no definite D call. Trimming removed 1 base at V and 3 bases at J, with 3 bases between. CDR3 length: 12 amino acids. The V gene's germline CDR1 is SGHDT and CDR2 YYEEEE. The CDR3 DNA follows: TGTGCCAGCAGCTTGTTTACAGATACGCAGTATTTT. Protein product: CASSLFTDTQYF.

CDR3 sequence reads: CASSPGTSTEAFF. As DNA, the CDR3 is TGTGCCAGCAGCCCCGGGACATCCACTGAAGCTTTCTTT. The rearrangement uses TRBV7-2 and TRBJ1-1, with a weak D call TRBD1 (6 bases). The germline V gene encodes CDR1 SGHTA and CDR2 FQGNSA. This CDR3 has 13 amino acids. The V end lost 5 bases, the J end lost 4 bases, and 11 bases lay between the germline ends.